This T cell receptor (beta chain) was recorded in a study of T cell changes during pregnancy in multiple sclerosis. Using immunoSEQ multiplex PCR, the repertoire was profiled, and TCRdb retains in-frame clones only, with some absent. The table has approximately 96,000 clones, about 92% seen once; the top ten hold approximately 2%. This clone was picked up one time. This CDR3 contains 18 residues. V dropped 1 base and J dropped 2; count of bases not matched to a gene: 11. Germline lookup yields CDR1 LGHNA and CDR2 YNFKEQ. The genes are TRBV4-2 and TRBJ2-1; 7 bases are a match to TRBD2. The source was peripheral blood, collected after pregnancy. The receptor was isolated from a female donor in good health, enrolled as a control in a pregnancy study. The CDR3 DNA follows: TGTGCCAGCAGCCAAGGGGAAGCGGGGAGGCGCCCCTACAATGAGCAGTTCTTC. It codes for CASSQGEAGRRPYNEQFF.